This T cell receptor beta chain came from a study of CD8 T cells in Susac syndrome. Overall study: Among the sequenced Susac syndrome patients, roughly six had active disease while eight or nine were in remission.

The authors reverse transcribed roughly 0.5 to 1 ug RNA with random hexamers. By means of immunoSEQ multiplex PCR, TCR beta CDR3 spanning 54 Vbeta and 13 Jbeta underwent amplification. TCRdb called the immunoSEQ multiplex PCR reads again in MiXCR, with one record for every CDR3 protein. Of roughly 150,000 distinct CDR3 sequences detected, 90% to 95% appear once; the ten largest clones hold 0.16%. General observations from the study: There was no clonal expansion in the CD4+ T cell repertoires of Susac syndrome.

The V gene's germline CDR1 is SGHDT and CDR2 YYEEEE. This CDR3 spans 14 amino acids. Between the trimmed V and J ends, which lost 1 base and 2 bases, there was a span of 10 bases. Points on this clonotype: Antigen specificity is unknown.

Sequenced material: CD4+ T cells from PBMCs. The chain links TRBV5-6 to TRBJ2-7; TRBD1 might be the D (5 bases). The source of this sequence is a human donor with Susac syndrome. CDR3 sequence reads: CASSLFGQPYEQYF. As DNA, the CDR3 is TGTGCCAGCAGCTTGTTCGGACAACCCTACGAGCAGTACTTC.